Below, 19 T cell receptor beta chains from the same sample are listed, as sequenced in a study of cytomegalovirus exposure and HLA in healthy donors. Both 60 Vbeta primers and 13 Jbeta primers went into the PCR. Here immunoSEQ multiplex PCR was the method, and the copy in TCRdb shows in-frame clones only, minus some. The data hold about 200,000 clones, with around 90% observed a single time. The specimen sequenced was PBMCs. Every receptor here comes from a woman aged 18-35 years in good health and CMV-seronegative.

The rearrangement links TRBV9 to TRBJ2-7; 10 bases map to TRBD2. J lost 4 bases, V lost 0 bases, and 4 bases had no gene match. The CDR3 contains 15 residues. The germline V gene encodes CDR1 SGDLS and CDR2 YYNGEE. The CDR3 spells CASSVGASGSYEQYF. CDR3 in DNA: TGTGCCAGCAGCGTAGGAGCTAGCGGGAGTTACGAGCAGTACTTC.

The chain joins TRBV10-1 to TRBJ2-5; possibly TRBD1 for D (6 bases). Germline CDR1 reads WNHNN; CDR2 reads SYGVQD (reference sequence). The CDR3 is made up of 14 amino acids. Trimming took 5 bases from V and 2 from J, leaving 12 bases between them. The CDR3 loop is CASSKGHPQETQYF. The CDR3 nucleotides are TGCGCCAGCAGTAAGGGACATCCTCAAGAGACCCAGTACTTC.

The chain couples TRBV2 to TRBJ2-6; 10 nucleotides line up with TRBD1. Germline CDR1 is SNHLY and CDR2 is FYNNEI. The CDR3 is made up of 16 amino acids. The V gene end was trimmed by 8 bases and the J gene end by 3 bases; junction bases not matched to a gene: 7. This CDR3 reads CASQIGTGDGANVLTF. The CDR3 nucleotides are TGTGCCAGCCAGATAGGGACAGGGGATGGGGCCAACGTCCTGACTTTC. Combining the CDR3 with reference TRBV2 and TRBJ2-6 gives the whole variable domain EPEVTQTPSHQVTQMGQEVILRCVPISNHLYFYWYRQILGQKVEFLVSFYNNEISEKSEIFDDQFSVERPDGSNFTLKIRSTKLEDSAMYFCASQIGTGDGANVLTFGAGSRLTVL.

The chain employs TRBV5-1 and TRBJ1-3; tentatively, D is TRBD1 (5 bases). The V gene's germline CDR1 is SGHRS and CDR2 YFSETQ. V was trimmed by 5 bases and J by 3 bases, leaving 21 bases between them. The CDR3 consists of 17 residues. Written as DNA, the CDR3 is TGCGCCAGCAGGAGAGGTGGGGCACCCCGGATTGGAAACACCATATATTTT. The encoded protein is CASRRGGAPRIGNTIYF.

About this clone itself: Germline and junction disagree at one end, which may indicate a read error. CDR3 protein: CASSPRTMEGSIDTQYF. Written as DNA, the CDR3 is TGTGCCAGCTCACCCCGAACTATGGAGGGGAGCATAGATACGCAGTATTTT. V usage is TRBV18 and J usage is TRBJ2-3; D possibly corresponds to TRBD2 (6 bases). This CDR3 region has 17 residues. Germline V gene sequence: CDR1 KGHSH, CDR2 LQKENI.

This clone has just one count. Additional DNA sequences in this sample encode the identical CDR3. This CDR3 is CASSLVLADYNEQFF. In DNA form, the CDR3 reads TGCGCCAGCAGCTTGGTACTAGCGGATTACAATGAGCAGTTCTTC. The V and J genes are TRBV5-1 and TRBJ2-1; TRBD2 matches 8 bases. The CDR3 is 15 residues long. The germline V gene has CDR1 SGHRS and CDR2 YFSETQ. Trimming removed 0 bases from V and 4 bases from J; junction bases left unmatched: 3.

The count of this clone is one. The chain links TRBV4-1 to TRBJ2-7, with 7 bases lining up with TRBD1. The V gene end was trimmed by 0 bases and the J gene end by 1 base; junction bases not matched to a gene: 6. The germline V gene encodes CDR1 MGHRA and CDR2 YSYEKL. This CDR3 spans 16 amino acids. This chain's CDR3 is CASSQDTGTVSYEQYF. The CDR3 DNA is TGCGCCAGCAGCCAAGACACCGGGACAGTTTCCTACGAGCAGTACTTC.

The genes are TRBV6-4 and TRBJ1-5; D gene ambiguous. The CDR3 has 13 residues. CDR1 and CDR2 from the germline V gene are MRHNA and SNTAGT. The V end lost 3 bases, the J end lost 3 bases, and 6 bases lay between the germline ends. CDR3 nucleotide sequence: TGTGCCAGCAGTGAAGAGGTCAATCAGCCCCAGCATTTT. Protein: CASSEEVNQPQHF.

The chain couples TRBV18 to TRBJ2-5; D perhaps matches TRBD1 (6 bases). Germline V gives CDR1 KGHSH, CDR2 LQKENI. The CDR3 runs 14 residues. Trimming removed 0 bases from V and 5 bases from J, with 10 bases in between. For the CDR3, the DNA is TGTGCCAGCTCACCACCCGGGACATCGGAGACCCAGTACTTC. Translation gives CASSPPGTSETQYF.

This clone has only one observation. V gene TRBV4-3 combines with J gene TRBJ2-7; TRBD2 might be the D (6 bases). The CDR3 has 15 residues. V was cut by 4 bases and J by 3 bases, with 16 bases left in between. Germline lookup yields CDR1 LGHNA and CDR2 YSLEER. The DNA for the CDR3 is TGCGCCAGCAGCCGGACCCGGGACTGGTACTACGAGCAGTACTTC. Its translation: CASSRTRDWYYEQYF.

CDR3 sequence (DNA): TGTGCCAGCAGCAACCTACAGGGAACTGGCGGCTACACCTTC. This sequence encodes CASSNLQGTGGYTF. The chain combines TRBV11-2 with TRBJ1-2, with D possibly TRBD1 on 6 matching bases. Germline assignment: CDR1 SGHAT and CDR2 FQNNGV. The V gene lost 5 bases and the J gene lost 8 bases, with 18 bases spanning the gap. CDR3 length: 14 amino acids.

V usage is TRBV5-1 and J usage is TRBJ1-3; D might be TRBD1 (5 bases). This CDR3 region has 15 residues. V lost 4 bases, J lost 0 bases, and 11 bases lay in between. Looked up from germline, CDR1 is SGHRS and CDR2 is YFSETQ. CDR3 region: CASSPRDSSGNTIYF. CDR3 nucleotide sequence: TGCGCCAGCAGCCCCCGGGACTCCTCTGGAAACACCATATATTTT.

Of note for this clone: The DNA is omitted, as the CDR3 cannot be located on it reliably, and the CDR3 follows TCRdb's listing. This rearrangement joins TRBV1 to TRBJ2-7; the table's D call TRBD2 went unverified against the DNA. TRBV1 is an annotated pseudogene. The CDR3 spans 20 amino acids, including both terminal residues. The CDR3 loop is CTGSQGVGGVGAGAGYEQYF.

The chain links TRBV15 to TRBJ1-1; 7 bases map to TRBD1. The CDR3 loop spans 15 amino acids. The ends lost 3 bases at V and 11 bases at J; junction bases unmatched: 15. Germline V lookup: CDR1 LNHNV, CDR2 YYDKDF (reference sequence). The chain's CDR3 is CATSRDSAGGRTAFF. The CDR3 nucleotides read TGTGCCACCAGCAGGGATTCCGCAGGGGGGCGGACGGCTTTCTTT.

J is TRBJ2-6 and V is TRBV6-1, with D perhaps TRBD1 (5 bases). CDR1 is MNHNS, CDR2 SASEGT, per germline. This CDR3 has 16 amino acids. V lost 4 bases and J 4 bases, leaving 14 bases between the germline ends. The chain's CDR3 is CASSVRQPTGANVLTF. DNA for the CDR3: TGTGCCAGCAGTGTTCGACAGCCGACCGGGGCCAACGTCCTGACTTTC.

V gene TRBV30 combines with J gene TRBJ2-5, with 7 bases matching TRBD1. The DNA end is more similar to TRBJ2-7, so the J call may be wrong. The CDR3 consists of 13 residues. The germline V gene encodes CDR1 GTSNPN and CDR2 SVGIG (reference sequence). DNA of the CDR3: TGTGCCTGGGCCTCCGGGACAGCCTACGAGCAGTACTTC. Its protein is CAWASGTAYEQYF.

This clone is a singleton in its sample. The J gene is TRBJ2-1, the V gene TRBV5-6; weak D call: TRBD1 (7 bases). The V gene's germline CDR1 is SGHDT and CDR2 YYEEEE. Deletions cut 7 bases from V and 4 bases from J, with 18 bases between. The CDR3 consists of 15 residues. The CDR3 here is CASAWGQGGYNEQFF. The CDR3 coding sequence is TGTGCCAGCGCTTGGGGCCAGGGGGGTTACAATGAGCAGTTCTTC.

The J gene is TRBJ2-5, the V gene TRBV6-5; D is ambiguous. The V and J ends lost 0 bases and 2 bases respectively, with 7 bases between them. In germline, CDR1 is MNHEY, CDR2 SVGAGI. The length of the CDR3 is 14 residues. CDR3 coding DNA: TGTGCCAGCAGTTACTCATACAGACAAGAGACCCAGTACTTC. It codes for CASSYSYRQETQYF.

The chain recombines TRBV28 with TRBJ1-4, with D perhaps matching TRBD1 (6 bases). From germline, CDR1 is MDHEN and CDR2 SYDVKM. The CDR3 totals 14 residues. V was pared by 0 bases and J by 4 bases, with 6 bases between. The CDR3 here is CASSLWDSNEKLFF. The DNA of the CDR3 is TGTGCCAGCAGTTTATGGGACAGTAATGAAAAACTGTTTTTT.